Listed below are T cell receptor beta chains from one sample, sequenced in a study of cytomegalovirus exposure and HLA in healthy donors. This table comes from immunoSEQ multiplex PCR, and its TCRdb copy is limited to in-frame clones, with some not included. The table has some 150,000 clones, 80% seen once. The specimen was PBMCs. These receptor sequences come from a man aged 25 to 40 in good health and CMV-seronegative. CDR3s include the opening cysteine and the closing phenylalanine or tryptophan. A D gene is named only where the DNA matches it firmly. Only some rows state a clone size, as once, few, many or a class for expanded clones.

clone_size d_call j_call v_call cdr3_nt cdr3_aa
NA NA TRBJ2-7 TRBV6-5 TGTGCCAGCAGTTACTGGCAGGGGTCCTACGAGCAGTACTTC CASSYWQGSYEQYF
NA NA TRBJ1-2 TRBV30 TGTGCCTGGAGTATCACTAACTATGGCTACACCTTC CAWSITNYGYTF
NA TRBD2 TRBJ2-7 TRBV7-9 TGTGCCAGCAGCCTTAGCCTAGCGGGAGCGAAAGGATTAAGCGAGCAGTACTTC CASSLSLAGAKGLSEQYF
once NA TRBJ1-2 TRBV28 TGTGCCAGCAGTGCCCCGGACAGATCTAACTATGGCTACACCTTC CASSAPDRSNYGYTF
NA TRBD1 TRBJ2-1 TRBV10-2 TGCGCCAGCAGTGAGGGACAGGGGATAGATGAGCAGTTCTTC CASSEGQGIDEQFF
once TRBD1 TRBJ2-5 TRBV6-5 TGTGCCAGCAGTTACGGACAGGGGAGTTCTGAGACCCAGTACTTC CASSYGQGSSETQYF
NA NA TRBJ1-6 TRBV6-5 TGTGCCAGCAGTTACGGGGCCTCTAATTCACCCCTCCACTTT CASSYGASNSPLHF
NA NA TRBJ2-5 TRBV2 TGTGCCAGCACGCCCCCTTCACAGGGCGGGGAGACCCAGTACTTC CASTPPSQGGETQYF
few TRBD1 TRBJ1-1 TRBV10-3 TGTGCCATCAGTGAGGCTGAACAGGGGTACACTGAAGCTTTCTTT CAISEAEQGYTEAFF
NA TRBD2 TRBJ2-5 TRBV4-3 TGCGCCAGCAGCCAAGCCCGACTAGCGGGGGAGTCGGAGACCCAGTACTTC CASSQARLAGESETQYF
NA NA TRBJ2-5 TRBV4-1 TGCGCCAGCAGCCAGGGAGGTGGACCCCCGGAGAACCAGTACTTC CASSQGGGPPENQYF
NA NA TRBJ1-2 TRBV28 TGTGCCAGCAGTTCAGCGGCACCACCTTATGGCTACACCTTC CASSSAAPPYGYTF
NA TRBD1 TRBJ2-7 TRBV29-1 TGCAGCGTTGGATGGACAGGTTACGAGCAGTACTTC CSVGWTGYEQYF
NA TRBD1 TRBJ1-5 TRBV27 TGTGCCAGCAGTCATGGACAGGGTGTCAATCAGCCCCAGCATTTT CASSHGQGVNQPQHF
NA NA TRBJ1-1 TRBV9 TGTGCCAGCAGCGTAGGCAGTTCTTTGAACACTGAAGCTTTCTTT CASSVGSSLNTEAFF
NA TRBD1 TRBJ1-5 TRBV10-3 TGTGCCATCTTAAGAGGGGGCCGAGAGGATCAGCCCCAGCATTTT CAILRGGREDQPQHF
NA NA TRBJ2-2 TRBV9 TGTGCCAGCAGCGGGGGGGAGATTCGAGCCTTAACCGGGGAGCTGTTTTTT CASSGGEIRALTGELFF
NA NA TRBJ1-1 TRBV30 TGTGCCTGGAGTGGCGACTCCGAAACACCAGCTTTCTTT CAWSGDSETPAFF
NA TRBD2 TRBJ2-2 TRBV27 TGTGCCAGCAGGGCTAGCGGGGGGGCCCACGGGGAGCTGTTTTTT CASRASGGAHGELFF
NA TRBD1 TRBJ1-1 TRBV9 TGTGCCAGCAGCCCGGGGACAGGGGAACGGGGAGCTTTCTTT CASSPGTGERGAFF
NA NA TRBJ2-2 TRBV5-1 TGCGCCAGCCGGAGAACGGACACCGGGGAGCTGTTTTTT CASRRTDTGELFF
NA TRBD1 TRBJ2-7 TRBV27 TGTGCCAGCAGTCTATGGACAGGGGGCTCAGGCGAGCAGTACTTC CASSLWTGGSGEQYF
NA TRBD1 TRBJ2-6 TRBV4-3 TGCGCCAGCAGCCATGCCGGGACAGGGCTGGCTGGGGCCAACGTCCTGACTTTC CASSHAGTGLAGANVLTF
once TRBD2 TRBJ2-5 TRBV7-2 TGTGCCAGCAGCGCTAGCGGGCAAGAGACCCAGTACTTC CASSASGQETQYF
once NA TRBJ1-1 TRBV5-4 TGTGCCAGCAGCGCGGGGGGTGAAGCTTTCTTT CASSAGGEAFF
NA TRBD2 TRBJ2-1 TRBV7-6 TGTGCCAGCAGCGCCCTTTCGGGACTAGCGTATTACGAGCAGTTCTTC CASSALSGLAYYEQFF
NA TRBD2 TRBJ2-1 TRBV9 TGTGCCAGCAGTCGAAGCCTAGCGGGAGTGGCTGAGCAGTTCTTC CASSRSLAGVAEQFF
once TRBD1 TRBJ1-1 TRBV6-5 TGTGCCAGCAGTGAGGGACAGTGGAGTACTGAAGCTTTCTTT CASSEGQWSTEAFF
few TRBD1 TRBJ1-5 TRBV19 TGTGCCAGTAGTACCCGGACAGGGAAAGGGTCGGGCAATCAGCCCCAGCATTTT CASSTRTGKGSGNQPQHF
NA NA TRBJ2-4 TRBV6-5 TGTGCCAGCAGTTCCGAGTGGGCTAGCGTGACGGACATTCAGTACTTC CASSSEWASVTDIQYF
NA TRBD1 TRBJ1-5 TRBV6-5 TGTGCCAGCAGCGAACACAGGGGAGGACCCCAGCATTTT CASSEHRGGPQHF
NA NA TRBJ1-2 TRBV6-1 TGTGCCAGCAGTGAAGCCCCTGGACAGTGCGGCTACACCTTC CASSEAPGQCGYTF
NA NA TRBJ2-1 TRBV29-1 TGCAGCGGCATAGGCGGGGAGTACAATGAGCAGTTCTTC CSGIGGEYNEQFF
NA NA TRBJ1-5 TRBV6-6 TGTGCCAGCAGTTCTGGGAGACTTGAAGGCAATCAGCCCCAGCATTTT CASSSGRLEGNQPQHF
NA TRBD2 TRBJ2-1 TRBV25-1 TGTGCCAGCAGTTTAAGCGGGAGGGCCGGCGAGGGTGAGCAGTTCTTC CASSLSGRAGEGEQFF
NA NA TRBJ2-1 TRBV1 TGCACCAGCAGCCAGTCTAGCGGGAGCCTCGAGAGAGATGAGCAGTTCTTC CTSSQSSGSLERDEQFF
NA TRBD1 TRBJ1-1 TRBV11-1 TGTGCCAGCAGCTGGGACAGGGAGACTGAAGCTTTCTTT CASSWDRETEAFF
NA NA TRBJ2-5 TRBV6-6 TGTGCCAGCACTTGGACAGTCCGGGAGACCCAGTACTTC CASTWTVRETQYF
NA TRBD1 TRBJ2-2 TRBV5-4 TGTGCCAGCAGCTCCCCCGACAGGGCAACCGGGGAGCTGTTTTTT CASSSPDRATGELFF
NA TRBD2 TRBJ2-7 TRBV6-1 TGTGCCAGCAGTGTGGCGGGGGGCCGGGAGCAGTACTTC CASSVAGGREQYF
NA TRBD1 TRBJ1-1 TRBV5-5 TGTGCCAGCAGCTTAGGTGTTGCCAGGGGGCGAGTTGGAGCTTTCTTT CASSLGVARGRVGAFF
NA NA TRBJ2-5 TRBV9 TGTGCCAGCAGCCCCTTGTATGGGGGGGCCACTGGTGCCCCAGAGACCCAGTACTTC CASSPLYGGATGAPETQYF
NA TRBD2 TRBJ2-1 TRBV6-1 TGTGCCAGCAGTGCCCCTAGCGGGGGCTCCTACAATGAGCAGTTCTTC CASSAPSGGSYNEQFF
NA NA TRBJ1-2 TRBV27 TGTGCCAGCAGTTTATTCCCCTTATTAGGGCAGGAGAATTACCGAGGGAGTGGCTACACCTTC CASSLFPLLGQENYRGSGYTF
NA NA TRBJ1-5 TRBV28 TGTGCCAGCAGTTCAAACAGGGTCCAGCCCCAGCATTTT CASSSNRVQPQHF
NA TRBD2 TRBJ2-7 TRBV15 TGTGCCACCAGAGGACTAGCAGGGCACGAGCAGTACTTC CATRGLAGHEQYF
NA NA TRBJ1-1 TRBV5-1 TGCGCCAGCAGCGTACAGGGTGGTAGCACTGAAGCTTTCTTT CASSVQGGSTEAFF
NA NA TRBJ2-7 TRBV11-2 TGTGCCAGCAGCTTAGAGAGTGGAGGTTCCTACGAGCAGTACTTC CASSLESGGSYEQYF
NA NA TRBJ1-1 TRBV9 TGTGCCAGCAGCGTAGCGATGGGAGCTAACACTGAAGCTTTCTTT CASSVAMGANTEAFF
NA TRBD2 TRBJ2-7 TRBV27 TGTGCCAGCAGTCCCCGCCGGCTAGCGGGTACCCACTACGAGCAGTACTTC CASSPRRLAGTHYEQYF